A selection of T cell receptor beta chains follows, all from one sample in a study of regulatory T cells in long-lasting Graves disease. TCRdb reprocessed the multiplex PCR reads via MiXCR and lists one record per CDR3 protein. The table includes about 560,000 distinct CDR3 sequences, roughly a sixth detected once. The same data also contributed to another study, on T cells in Graves' hyperthyroidism and ophthalmopathy.

The sample here was peripheral blood mononuclear cells (PBMCs), taken at new diagnosis, from a patient treated with antithyroid drugs. These receptors were collected from a man between 18 and 29 years old with Graves disease. Each CDR3 is given with its conserved first and last residue. Each record gives: CDR3 protein, CDR3 DNA, V gene, clone size, D gene, J gene. D genes are given only for firm matches. Clone size is shown for a subset of rows, as once, few, many or a class of expanded clone.

cdr3_aa: CASSISSTLPQHF
cdr3_nt: TGTGCCAGTAGTATCTCCTCCACCTTGCCCCAGCATTTT
v_call: TRBV19
clone_size: -
d_call: -
j_call: TRBJ1-5

cdr3_aa: CASSQAGTDNEQFF
cdr3_nt: TGTGCCAGCAGCCAAGCCGGGACGGATAATGAGCAGTTCTTC
v_call: TRBV14
clone_size: few
d_call: -
j_call: TRBJ2-1

cdr3_aa: CSARAINRGTSSGNTIYF
cdr3_nt: TGCAGTGCTAGAGCCATTAATCGGGGGACCTCCTCTGGAAACACCATATATTTT
v_call: TRBV20-1
clone_size: once
d_call: -
j_call: TRBJ1-3

cdr3_aa: CASSLGQGETQYF
cdr3_nt: TGTGCCAGCAGTCTGGGACAGGGGGAGACCCAGTACTTC
v_call: TRBV5-1
clone_size: many
d_call: TRBD1
j_call: TRBJ2-5

cdr3_aa: CAISESRDSEAFF
cdr3_nt: TGTGCCATCAGTGAGTCTCGAGACAGTGAAGCTTTCTTT
v_call: TRBV10-3
clone_size: -
d_call: -
j_call: TRBJ1-1

cdr3_aa: CASNGPRQGFYGYTF
cdr3_nt: TGTGCCAGTAACGGACCCCGACAGGGCTTCTATGGCTACACCTTC
v_call: TRBV19
clone_size: few
d_call: TRBD1
j_call: TRBJ1-2

cdr3_aa: CASSQDRGVVYEQYF
cdr3_nt: TGTGCCAGCTCACAAGACAGGGGGGTGGTATACGAGCAGTACTTC
v_call: TRBV18
clone_size: many
d_call: TRBD1
j_call: TRBJ2-7

cdr3_aa: CSALTSALYNEQFF
cdr3_nt: TGCAGTGCCTTGACTAGCGCCCTATACAATGAGCAGTTCTTC
v_call: TRBV20-1
clone_size: many
d_call: TRBD2
j_call: TRBJ2-1

cdr3_aa: CASSPTHFLGRGNDEQYF
cdr3_nt: TGTGCCAGCAGTCCTACCCACTTCTTGGGCAGGGGAAATGACGAGCAGTACTTC
v_call: TRBV28
clone_size: many
d_call: -
j_call: TRBJ2-7

cdr3_aa: CSASGDRGLADTQYF
cdr3_nt: TGCAGTGCTAGCGGGGACAGGGGTTTGGCAGATACGCAGTATTTT
v_call: TRBV20-1
clone_size: few
d_call: TRBD1
j_call: TRBJ2-3

cdr3_aa: CASSNGGSEQYF
cdr3_nt: TGTGCCAGCAGTAACGGGGGCTCCGAGCAGTACTTC
v_call: TRBV27
clone_size: few
d_call: -
j_call: TRBJ2-7

cdr3_aa: CASSLEGAGNEKLFF
cdr3_nt: TGCGCCAGCAGCTTGGAGGGGGCTGGTAATGAAAAACTGTTTTTT
v_call: TRBV5-1
clone_size: -
d_call: TRBD1
j_call: TRBJ1-4

cdr3_aa: CAWSGGIASPLHF
cdr3_nt: TGTGCCTGGAGTGGTGGGATAGCTTCACCCCTCCACTTT
v_call: TRBV30
clone_size: -
d_call: -
j_call: TRBJ1-6

cdr3_aa: CASSLFGDGQETQYF
cdr3_nt: TGTGCCAGCAGCCTTTTTGGGGACGGCCAAGAGACCCAGTACTTC
v_call: TRBV3-1
clone_size: many
d_call: -
j_call: TRBJ2-5

cdr3_aa: CASSQGTLSGNTIYF
cdr3_nt: TGTGCCAGCAGCCAAGGGACGCTCTCTGGAAACACCATATATTTT
v_call: TRBV3-1
clone_size: -
d_call: -
j_call: TRBJ1-3

cdr3_aa: CASSLGTQGGDQPQHF
cdr3_nt: TGTGCCAGCAGCTTGGGGACACAGGGTGGGGATCAGCCCCAGCATTTT
v_call: TRBV5-5
clone_size: few
d_call: -
j_call: TRBJ1-5

cdr3_aa: CASSVDRGNTGELFF
cdr3_nt: TGTGCCAGCAGCGTAGATAGGGGGAACACCGGGGAGCTGTTTTTT
v_call: TRBV9
clone_size: few
d_call: -
j_call: TRBJ2-2

cdr3_aa: CATSDPLLAGGNEQFF
cdr3_nt: TGTGCCACCAGTGACCCCCTACTAGCGGGAGGGAATGAGCAGTTCTTC
v_call: TRBV24-1
clone_size: -
d_call: TRBD2
j_call: TRBJ2-1

cdr3_aa: CASKTGITYEQYF
cdr3_nt: TGTGCCAGCAAGACAGGGATTACCTACGAGCAGTACTTC
v_call: TRBV2
clone_size: few
d_call: TRBD1
j_call: TRBJ2-7

cdr3_aa: CASTDPRGSYEQYF
cdr3_nt: TGTGCCAGCACCGATCCTAGGGGGTCCTACGAGCAGTACTTC
v_call: TRBV6-1
clone_size: -
d_call: -
j_call: TRBJ2-7

cdr3_aa: CASGLDRDGEQYF
cdr3_nt: TGTGCTAGTGGTTTGGACAGGGACGGCGAGCAGTACTTC
v_call: TRBV12-5
clone_size: few
d_call: -
j_call: TRBJ2-7

cdr3_aa: CAFWDGADEQYF
cdr3_nt: TGTGCCTTTTGGGACGGAGCTGACGAGCAGTACTTC
v_call: TRBV2
clone_size: -
d_call: -
j_call: TRBJ2-7

cdr3_aa: CSARILGRAQETQYF
cdr3_nt: TGCAGTGCTAGAATATTAGGACGGGCACAAGAGACCCAGTACTTC
v_call: TRBV20-1
clone_size: many
d_call: -
j_call: TRBJ2-5

cdr3_aa: CASLSGVGETQYF
cdr3_nt: TGTGCCAGCTTGTCAGGGGTGGGAGAGACCCAGTACTTC
v_call: TRBV25-1
clone_size: -
d_call: -
j_call: TRBJ2-5

cdr3_aa: CASSPTPGAGYEQYF
cdr3_nt: TGTGCCAGCTCACCGACCCCTGGAGCTGGCTACGAGCAGTACTTC
v_call: TRBV18
clone_size: -
d_call: -
j_call: TRBJ2-7

cdr3_aa: CASSPRVASLGNSPLHF
cdr3_nt: TGTGCCAGCAGCCCCCGGGTGGCGTCCCTGGGGAATTCACCCCTCCACTTT
v_call: TRBV3-1
clone_size: -
d_call: -
j_call: TRBJ1-6

cdr3_aa: CASSPDGNTIYF
cdr3_nt: TGTGCCAGCAGCCCAGACGGAAACACCATATATTTT
v_call: TRBV11-2
clone_size: many
d_call: -
j_call: TRBJ1-3

cdr3_aa: CASSFFGAGYGYTF
cdr3_nt: TGTGCCAGCAGTTTTTTCGGGGCTGGCTATGGCTACACCTTC
v_call: TRBV28
clone_size: -
d_call: -
j_call: TRBJ1-2

cdr3_aa: CAWSVSGHNEQFF
cdr3_nt: TGTGCCTGGAGTGTTAGTGGGCACAATGAGCAGTTCTTC
v_call: TRBV30
clone_size: many
d_call: -
j_call: TRBJ2-1

cdr3_aa: CASSPSGGYNEQFF
cdr3_nt: TGTGCCAGCAGCCCGAGCGGGGGGTACAATGAGCAGTTCTTC
v_call: TRBV7-2
clone_size: many
d_call: TRBD2
j_call: TRBJ2-1

cdr3_aa: CACSLAGGPIGELFF
cdr3_nt: TGTGCCTGTTCGCTAGCGGGAGGGCCGATCGGGGAGCTGTTTTTT
v_call: TRBV30
clone_size: many
d_call: TRBD2
j_call: TRBJ2-2

cdr3_aa: CSARDLGVALHF
cdr3_nt: TGCAGTGCTAGAGATCTCGGGGTGGCCCTCCACTTT
v_call: TRBV20-1
clone_size: few
d_call: -
j_call: TRBJ1-6

cdr3_aa: CASSPRRSRIDEKLFF
cdr3_nt: TGTGCCAGCAGTCCCCGACGTAGCCGGATAGATGAAAAACTGTTTTTT
v_call: TRBV27
clone_size: -
d_call: -
j_call: TRBJ1-4

cdr3_aa: CASSQAPGQGGYTF
cdr3_nt: TGTGCCAGCAGCCAAGCCCCTGGACAGGGTGGCTACACCTTC
v_call: TRBV3-1
clone_size: -
d_call: TRBD1
j_call: TRBJ1-2

cdr3_aa: CAWNGQSNSPLHF
cdr3_nt: TGTGCCTGGAATGGACAGTCTAATTCACCCCTCCACTTT
v_call: TRBV30
clone_size: few
d_call: -
j_call: TRBJ1-6

cdr3_aa: CASSVRPGPTGNTIYF
cdr3_nt: TGTGCCAGCAGCGTACGACCCGGGCCGACTGGAAACACCATATATTTT
v_call: TRBV11-2
clone_size: -
d_call: -
j_call: TRBJ1-3

cdr3_aa: CASSQATRREVNEQFF
cdr3_nt: TGTGCCAGCAGCCAGGCCACAAGGCGGGAGGTTAATGAGCAGTTCTTC
v_call: TRBV4-2
clone_size: -
d_call: TRBD2
j_call: TRBJ2-1

cdr3_aa: CASSQPGLAGDGRDNEQFF
cdr3_nt: TGTGCCAGCAGCCAGCCGGGACTAGCGGGAGATGGGAGAGACAATGAGCAGTTCTTC
v_call: TRBV7-9
clone_size: many
d_call: TRBD2
j_call: TRBJ2-1

cdr3_aa: CASSWGQNTGELFF
cdr3_nt: TGTGCCAGCAGTTGGGGACAGAACACCGGGGAGCTGTTTTTT
v_call: TRBV28
clone_size: many
d_call: -
j_call: TRBJ2-2

cdr3_aa: CASTLGGQPQHF
cdr3_nt: TGTGCCAGCACCTTAGGTGGTCAGCCCCAGCATTTT
v_call: TRBV27
clone_size: few
d_call: -
j_call: TRBJ1-5